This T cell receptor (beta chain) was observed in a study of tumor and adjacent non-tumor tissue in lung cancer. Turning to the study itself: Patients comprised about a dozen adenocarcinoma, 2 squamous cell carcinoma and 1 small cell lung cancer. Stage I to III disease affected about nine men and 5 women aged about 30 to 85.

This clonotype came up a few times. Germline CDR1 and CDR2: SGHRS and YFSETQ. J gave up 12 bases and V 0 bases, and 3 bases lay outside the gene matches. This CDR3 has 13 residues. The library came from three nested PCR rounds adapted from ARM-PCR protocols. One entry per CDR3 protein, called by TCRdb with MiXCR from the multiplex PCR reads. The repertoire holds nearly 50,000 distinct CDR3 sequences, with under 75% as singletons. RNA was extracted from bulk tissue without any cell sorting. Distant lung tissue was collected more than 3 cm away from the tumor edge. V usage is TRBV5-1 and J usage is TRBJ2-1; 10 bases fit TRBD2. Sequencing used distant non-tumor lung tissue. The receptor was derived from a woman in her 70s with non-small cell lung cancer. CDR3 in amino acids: CASSLVLAGRQFF. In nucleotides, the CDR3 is TGCGCCAGCAGCTTGGTACTAGCGGGACGGCAGTTCTTC.